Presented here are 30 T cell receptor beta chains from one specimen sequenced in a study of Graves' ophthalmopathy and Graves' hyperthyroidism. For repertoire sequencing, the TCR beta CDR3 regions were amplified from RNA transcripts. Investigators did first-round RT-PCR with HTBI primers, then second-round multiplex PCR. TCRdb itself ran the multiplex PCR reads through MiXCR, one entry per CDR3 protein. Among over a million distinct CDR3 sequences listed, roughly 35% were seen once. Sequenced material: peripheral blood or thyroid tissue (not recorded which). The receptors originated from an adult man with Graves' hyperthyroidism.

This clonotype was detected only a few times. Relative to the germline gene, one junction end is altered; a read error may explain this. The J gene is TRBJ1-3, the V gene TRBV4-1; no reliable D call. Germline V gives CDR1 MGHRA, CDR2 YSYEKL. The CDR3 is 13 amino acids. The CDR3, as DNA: TGTGCCAGCAGCCCCTCCTTGAGGGACACCATATATTTT. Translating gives CASSPSLRDTIYF.

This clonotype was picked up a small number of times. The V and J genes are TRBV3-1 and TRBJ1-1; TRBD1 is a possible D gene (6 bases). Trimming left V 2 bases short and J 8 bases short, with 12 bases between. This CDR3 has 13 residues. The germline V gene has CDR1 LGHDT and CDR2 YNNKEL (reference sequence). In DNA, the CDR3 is TGTGCCAGCAGCCAAAGGGCGACAGGAGAAGCTTTCTTT. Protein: CASSQRATGEAFF.

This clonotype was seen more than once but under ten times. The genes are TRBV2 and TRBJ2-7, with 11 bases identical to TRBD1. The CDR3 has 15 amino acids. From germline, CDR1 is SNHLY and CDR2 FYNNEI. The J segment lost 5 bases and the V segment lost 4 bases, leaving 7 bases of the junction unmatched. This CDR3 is CASSARTGGGNEQYF. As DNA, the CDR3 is TGTGCCAGCAGTGCTCGGACAGGGGGCGGGAACGAGCAGTACTTC. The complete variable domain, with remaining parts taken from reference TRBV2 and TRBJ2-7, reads EPEVTQTPSHQVTQMGQEVILRCVPISNHLYFYWYRQILGQKVEFLVSFYNNEISEKSEIFDDQFSVERPDGSNFTLKIRSTKLEDSAMYFCASSARTGGGNEQYFGPGTRLTVT.

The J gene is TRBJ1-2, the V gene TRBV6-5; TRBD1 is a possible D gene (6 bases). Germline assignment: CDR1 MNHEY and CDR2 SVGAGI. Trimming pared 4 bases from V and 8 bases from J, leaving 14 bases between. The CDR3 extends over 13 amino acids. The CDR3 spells CASSFVGGEGYTF. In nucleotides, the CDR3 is TGTGCCAGCAGTTTTGTAGGGGGTGAGGGCTACACCTTC.

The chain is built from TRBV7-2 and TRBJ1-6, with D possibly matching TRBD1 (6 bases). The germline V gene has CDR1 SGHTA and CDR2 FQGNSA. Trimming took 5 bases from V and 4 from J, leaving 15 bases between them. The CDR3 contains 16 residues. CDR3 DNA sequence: TGTGCCAGCAGCCCACGCGGGACACCTTATAATTCACCCCTCCACTTT. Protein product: CASSPRGTPYNSPLHF.

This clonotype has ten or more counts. The DNA of the CDR3 is TGTGCCAGTAGTATGGATTACGAGCAGTACTTC. The encoded protein is CASSMDYEQYF. V is TRBV19 and J is TRBJ2-7; D call uncertain. The germline V gene has CDR1 LNHDA and CDR2 SQIVND (reference sequence). The CDR3 contains 11 residues. The germline V and J ends were trimmed by 3 bases and 4 bases, with 4 bases remaining between them.

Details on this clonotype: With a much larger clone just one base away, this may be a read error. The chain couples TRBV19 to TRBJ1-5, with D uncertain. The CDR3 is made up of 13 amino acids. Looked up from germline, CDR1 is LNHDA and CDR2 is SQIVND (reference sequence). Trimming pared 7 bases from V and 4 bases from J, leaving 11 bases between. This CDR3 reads CASTWIENQPQHF. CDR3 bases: TGTGCCAGTACTTGGATAGAAAATCAGCCCCAGCATTTT.

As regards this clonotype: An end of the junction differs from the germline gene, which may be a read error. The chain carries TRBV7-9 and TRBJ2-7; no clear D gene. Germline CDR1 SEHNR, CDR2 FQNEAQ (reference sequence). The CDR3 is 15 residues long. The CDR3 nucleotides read TGTGCCACCAGCAGAGATAAGGGCTACCTGGGTGAGCAGTACTTC. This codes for CATSRDKGYLGEQYF.

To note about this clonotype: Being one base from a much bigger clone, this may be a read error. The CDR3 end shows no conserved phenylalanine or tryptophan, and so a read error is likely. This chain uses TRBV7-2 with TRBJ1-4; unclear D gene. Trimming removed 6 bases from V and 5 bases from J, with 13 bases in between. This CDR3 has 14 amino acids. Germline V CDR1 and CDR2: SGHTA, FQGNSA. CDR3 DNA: TGTGCCAGCAGACTTGGGCGGGAGAATGAAAAACTGTTTCTT. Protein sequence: CASRLGRENEKLFL.

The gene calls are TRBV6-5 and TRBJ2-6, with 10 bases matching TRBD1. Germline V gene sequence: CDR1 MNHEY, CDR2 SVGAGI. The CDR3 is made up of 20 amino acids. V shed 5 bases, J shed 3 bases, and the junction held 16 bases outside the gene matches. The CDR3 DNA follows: TGTGCCAGCAGTCTGGACGGATCGGGACAGGGGCGTGATGGGGCCAACGTCCTGACTTTC. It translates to CASSLDGSGQGRDGANVLTF.

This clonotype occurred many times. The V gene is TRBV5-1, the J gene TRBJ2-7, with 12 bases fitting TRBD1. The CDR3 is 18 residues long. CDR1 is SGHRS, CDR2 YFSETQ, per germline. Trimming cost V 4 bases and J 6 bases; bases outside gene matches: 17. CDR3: CASSPTDYRDRGPAEQYF. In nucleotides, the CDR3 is TGCGCCAGCAGCCCTACCGATTACCGGGACAGGGGGCCCGCCGAGCAGTACTTC.

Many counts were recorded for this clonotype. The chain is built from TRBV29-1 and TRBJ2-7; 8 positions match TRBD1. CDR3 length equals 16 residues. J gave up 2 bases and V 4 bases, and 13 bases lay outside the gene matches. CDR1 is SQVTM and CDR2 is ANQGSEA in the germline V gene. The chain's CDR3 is CSVVGLRTGSAYEQYF. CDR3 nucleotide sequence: TGCAGCGTTGTGGGTCTAAGGACAGGGTCTGCCTACGAGCAGTACTTC.

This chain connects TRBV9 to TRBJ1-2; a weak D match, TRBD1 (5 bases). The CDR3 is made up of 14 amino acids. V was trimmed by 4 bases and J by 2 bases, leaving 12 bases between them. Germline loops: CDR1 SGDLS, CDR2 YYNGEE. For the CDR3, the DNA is TGTGCCAGCAGCCCAGCCCGGGGGAACTATGGCTACACCTTC. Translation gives CASSPARGNYGYTF. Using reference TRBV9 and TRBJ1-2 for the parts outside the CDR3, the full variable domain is DSGVTQTPKHLITATGQRVTLRCSPRSGDLSVYWYQQSLDQGLQFLIQYYNGEERAKGNILERFSAQQFPDLHSELNLSSLELGDSALYFCASSPARGNYGYTFGSGTRLTVV.

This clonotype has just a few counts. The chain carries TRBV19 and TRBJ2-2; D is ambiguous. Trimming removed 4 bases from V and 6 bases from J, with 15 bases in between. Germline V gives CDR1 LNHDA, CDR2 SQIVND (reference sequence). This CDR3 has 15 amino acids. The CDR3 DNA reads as TGTGCCAGTAGTAAAGGAACAGTCTACTCCGGGGAGCTGTTTTTT. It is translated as CASSKGTVYSGELFF.

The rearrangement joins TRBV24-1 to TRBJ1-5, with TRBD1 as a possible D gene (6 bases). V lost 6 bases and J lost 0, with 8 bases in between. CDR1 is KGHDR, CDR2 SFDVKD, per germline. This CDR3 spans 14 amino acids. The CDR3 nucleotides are TGTGCCACCAGTTCAGGGGATAGCAATCAGCCCCAGCATTTT. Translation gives CATSSGDSNQPQHF.

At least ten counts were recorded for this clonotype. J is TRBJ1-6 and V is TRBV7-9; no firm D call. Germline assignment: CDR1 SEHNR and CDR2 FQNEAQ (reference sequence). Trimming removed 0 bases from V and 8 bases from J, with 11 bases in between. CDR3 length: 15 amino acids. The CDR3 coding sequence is TGTGCCAGCAGCTTAGCCTTATTGGGGTATTCACCCCTCCACTTT. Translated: CASSLALLGYSPLHF.

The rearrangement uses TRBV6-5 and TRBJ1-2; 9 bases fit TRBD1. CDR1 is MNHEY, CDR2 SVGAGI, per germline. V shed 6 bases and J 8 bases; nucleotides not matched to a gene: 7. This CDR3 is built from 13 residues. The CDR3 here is CASRGTGRIGYTF. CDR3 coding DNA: TGTGCCAGCAGGGGGACAGGGCGGATCGGCTACACCTTC.

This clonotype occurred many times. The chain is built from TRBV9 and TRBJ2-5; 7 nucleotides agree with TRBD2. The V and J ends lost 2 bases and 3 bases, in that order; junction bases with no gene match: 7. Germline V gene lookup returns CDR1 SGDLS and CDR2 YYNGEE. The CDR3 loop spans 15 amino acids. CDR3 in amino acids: CASSVGGTSKETQYF. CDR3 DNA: TGTGCCAGCAGCGTGGGGGGGACCTCGAAAGAGACCCAGTACTTC.

The CDR3 protein is CSGRRPGVETQYF. The CDR3 bases are TGCAGTGGGAGGCGTCCAGGCGTGGAGACCCAGTACTTC. This chain links TRBV20-1 with TRBJ2-7; tentatively, D is TRBD2 (5 bases). The J call is in doubt because the DNA end fits TRBJ2-5 better. The germline V gene has CDR1 DFQATT and CDR2 SNEGSKA (reference sequence). This CDR3 comprises 13 residues.

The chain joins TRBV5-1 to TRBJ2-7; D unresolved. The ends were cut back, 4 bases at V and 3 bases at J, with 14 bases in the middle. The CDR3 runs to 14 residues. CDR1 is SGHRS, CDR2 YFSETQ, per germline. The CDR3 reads CASSEPALFYEQYF. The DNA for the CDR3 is TGCGCCAGCAGCGAACCGGCCTTATTCTACGAGCAGTACTTC.

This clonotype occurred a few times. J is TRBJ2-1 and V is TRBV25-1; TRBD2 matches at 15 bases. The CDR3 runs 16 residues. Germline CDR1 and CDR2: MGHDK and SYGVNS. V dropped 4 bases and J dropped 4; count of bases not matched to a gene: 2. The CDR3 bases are TGTGCCAGCAGTGGAGGACTAGCGGGAGGGTACAATGAGCAGTTCTTC. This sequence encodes CASSGGLAGGYNEQFF.

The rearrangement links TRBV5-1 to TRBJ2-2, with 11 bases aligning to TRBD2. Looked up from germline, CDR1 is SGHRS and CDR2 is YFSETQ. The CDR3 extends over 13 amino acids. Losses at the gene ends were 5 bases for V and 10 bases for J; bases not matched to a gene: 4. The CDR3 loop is CASRPGLAAELFF. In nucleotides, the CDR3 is TGCGCCAGCAGACCGGGACTAGCGGCGGAGCTGTTTTTT.

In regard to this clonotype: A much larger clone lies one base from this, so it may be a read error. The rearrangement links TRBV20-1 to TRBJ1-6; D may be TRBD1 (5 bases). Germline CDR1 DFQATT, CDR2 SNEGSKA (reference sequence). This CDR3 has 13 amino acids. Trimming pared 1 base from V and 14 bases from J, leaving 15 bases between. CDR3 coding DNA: TGCAGTGCTAGAGTTCCAGGGAGGTCATCCCTCCACTTT. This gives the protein CSARVPGRSSLHF.

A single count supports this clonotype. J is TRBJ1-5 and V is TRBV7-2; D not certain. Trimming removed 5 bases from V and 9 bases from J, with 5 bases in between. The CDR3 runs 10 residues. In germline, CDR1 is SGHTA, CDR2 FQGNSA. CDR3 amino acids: CASSQGPQHF. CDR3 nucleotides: TGTGCCAGCAGCCAAGGGCCCCAGCATTTT.

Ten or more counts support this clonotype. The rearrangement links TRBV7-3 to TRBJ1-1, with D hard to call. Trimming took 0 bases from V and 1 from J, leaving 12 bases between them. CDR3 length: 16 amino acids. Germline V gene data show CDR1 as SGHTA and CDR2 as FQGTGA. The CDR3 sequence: CASSLTSLDGNTEAFF. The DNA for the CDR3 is TGTGCCAGCAGCTTAACGTCCCTGGACGGGAACACTGAAGCTTTCTTT.

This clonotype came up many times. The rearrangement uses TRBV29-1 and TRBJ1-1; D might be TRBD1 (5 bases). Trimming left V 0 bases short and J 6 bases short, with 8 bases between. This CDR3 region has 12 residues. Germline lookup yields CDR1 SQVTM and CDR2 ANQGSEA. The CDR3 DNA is TGCAGCGTTGAAGAGGTGGGGGCTGAAGCTTTCTTT. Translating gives CSVEEVGAEAFF. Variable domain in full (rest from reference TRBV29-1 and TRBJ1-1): SAVISQKPSRDICQRGTSLTIQCQVDSQVTMMFWYRQQPGQSLTLIATANQGSEATYESGFVIDKFPISRPNLTFSTLTVSNMSPEDSSIYLCSVEEVGAEAFFGQGTRLTVV.

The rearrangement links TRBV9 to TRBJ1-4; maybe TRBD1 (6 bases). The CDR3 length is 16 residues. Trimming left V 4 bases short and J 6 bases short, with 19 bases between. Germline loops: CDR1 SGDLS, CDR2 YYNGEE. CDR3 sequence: CASSRNTGGAYEKLFF. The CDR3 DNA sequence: TGTGCCAGCAGCCGAAATACCGGGGGGGCGTATGAAAAACTGTTTTTT.

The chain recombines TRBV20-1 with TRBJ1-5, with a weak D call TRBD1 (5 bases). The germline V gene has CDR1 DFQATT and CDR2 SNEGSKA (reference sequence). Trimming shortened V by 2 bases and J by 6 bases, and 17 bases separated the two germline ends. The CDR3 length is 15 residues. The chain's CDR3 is CSARRSGAQVQPQHF. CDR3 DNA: TGCAGTGCTAGACGTTCCGGGGCGCAGGTTCAGCCCCAGCATTTT.

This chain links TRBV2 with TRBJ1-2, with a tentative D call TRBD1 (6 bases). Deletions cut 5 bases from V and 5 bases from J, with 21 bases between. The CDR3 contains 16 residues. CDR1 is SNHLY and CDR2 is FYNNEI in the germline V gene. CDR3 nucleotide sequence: TGTGCCAGCAGTCCACTCTACAAGGGACAACTATATGGCTACACCTTC. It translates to CASSPLYKGQLYGYTF.

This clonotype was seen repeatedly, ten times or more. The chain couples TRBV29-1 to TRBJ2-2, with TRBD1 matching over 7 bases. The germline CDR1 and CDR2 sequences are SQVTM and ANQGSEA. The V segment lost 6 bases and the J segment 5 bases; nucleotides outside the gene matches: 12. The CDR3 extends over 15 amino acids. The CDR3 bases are TGCAGCGTAGCTGTACAGGGGTCTGGGACCGGGGAGCTGTTTTTT. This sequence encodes CSVAVQGSGTGELFF.